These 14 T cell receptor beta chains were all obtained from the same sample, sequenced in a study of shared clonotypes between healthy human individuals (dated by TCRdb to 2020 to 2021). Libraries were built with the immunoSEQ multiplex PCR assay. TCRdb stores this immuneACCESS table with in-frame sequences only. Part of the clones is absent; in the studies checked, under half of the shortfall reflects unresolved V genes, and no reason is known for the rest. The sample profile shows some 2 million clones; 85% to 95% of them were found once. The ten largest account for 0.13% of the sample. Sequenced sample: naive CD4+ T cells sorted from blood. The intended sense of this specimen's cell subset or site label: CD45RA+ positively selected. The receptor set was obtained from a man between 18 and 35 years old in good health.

CDR3 loop: CASSRGTDSPLHF. In nucleotides, the CDR3 is TGTGCCAGCTCACGCGGGACAGATTCACCCCTCCACTTT. V gene TRBV18 combines with J gene TRBJ1-6; 7 bases fit TRBD1. With 4 bases clipped from V and 8 bases from J, the junction kept 2 bases outside the gene matches. The CDR3 runs to 13 residues. Germline V lookup: CDR1 KGHSH, CDR2 LQKENI.

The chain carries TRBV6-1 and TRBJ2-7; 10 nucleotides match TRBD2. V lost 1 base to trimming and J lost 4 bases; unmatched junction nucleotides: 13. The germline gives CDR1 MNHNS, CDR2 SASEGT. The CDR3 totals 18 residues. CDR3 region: CASSEDPSGRGGPYEQYF. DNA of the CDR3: TGTGCCAGCAGTGAAGACCCTAGCGGGAGAGGAGGGCCTTACGAGCAGTACTTC.

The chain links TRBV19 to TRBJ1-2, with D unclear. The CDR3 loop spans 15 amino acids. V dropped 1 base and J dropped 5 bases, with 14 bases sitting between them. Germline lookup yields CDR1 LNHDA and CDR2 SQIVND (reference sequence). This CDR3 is CASSIGAAATYGYTF. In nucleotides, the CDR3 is TGTGCCAGTAGTATAGGAGCAGCAGCGACATATGGCTACACCTTC.

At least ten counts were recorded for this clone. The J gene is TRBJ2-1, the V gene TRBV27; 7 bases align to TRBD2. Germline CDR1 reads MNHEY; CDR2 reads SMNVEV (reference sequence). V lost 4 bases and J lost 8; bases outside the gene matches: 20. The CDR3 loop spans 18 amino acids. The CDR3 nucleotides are TGTGCCAGCAGTTCCATAGGGTTTACTAGCGTTCCCCCCTATGAGCAGTTCTTC. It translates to CASSSIGFTSVPPYEQFF.

CDR3 amino acids: CASDWYPIGTDNTEAFF. The CDR3 coding sequence is TGCGCCAGCGATTGGTACCCGATCGGGACAGACAACACTGAAGCTTTCTTT. The chain has TRBV10-1 and TRBJ1-1, with 7 bases fitting TRBD1. V lost 8 bases to trimming and J lost 2 bases; unmatched junction nucleotides: 17. The length of the CDR3 is 17 residues. The germline V gene encodes CDR1 WNHNN and CDR2 SYGVQD (reference sequence).

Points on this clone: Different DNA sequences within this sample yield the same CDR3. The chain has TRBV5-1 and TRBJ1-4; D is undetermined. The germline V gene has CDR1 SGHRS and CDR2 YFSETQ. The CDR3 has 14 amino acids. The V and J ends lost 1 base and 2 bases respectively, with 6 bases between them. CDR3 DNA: TGCGCCAGCAGCTTGTCGACTACTAATGAAAAACTGTTTTTT. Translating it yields CASSLSTTNEKLFF.

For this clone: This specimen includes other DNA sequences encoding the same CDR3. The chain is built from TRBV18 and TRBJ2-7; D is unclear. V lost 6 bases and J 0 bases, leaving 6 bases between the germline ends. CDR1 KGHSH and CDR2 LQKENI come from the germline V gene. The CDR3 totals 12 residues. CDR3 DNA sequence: TGTGCCAGCTCCGCAAGCTCCTACGAGCAGTACTTC. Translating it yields CASSASSYEQYF.

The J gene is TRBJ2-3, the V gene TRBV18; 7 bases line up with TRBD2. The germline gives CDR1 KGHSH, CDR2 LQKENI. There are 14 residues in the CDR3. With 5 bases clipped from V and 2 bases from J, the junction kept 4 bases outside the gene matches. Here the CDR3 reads CASSTLADTDTQYF. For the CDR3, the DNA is TGTGCCAGCTCAACCCTAGCGGACACAGATACGCAGTATTTT. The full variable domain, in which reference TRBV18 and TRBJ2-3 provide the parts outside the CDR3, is NAGVMQNPRHLVRRRGQEARLRCSPMKGHSHVYWYRQLPEEGLKFMVYLQKENIIDESGMPKERFSAEFPKEGPSILRIQQVVRGDSAAYFCASSTLADTDTQYFGPGTRLTVL.

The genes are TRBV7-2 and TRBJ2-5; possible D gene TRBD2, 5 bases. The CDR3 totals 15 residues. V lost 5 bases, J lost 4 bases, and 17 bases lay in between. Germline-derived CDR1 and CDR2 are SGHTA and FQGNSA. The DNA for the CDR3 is TGTGCCAGCAGCCCGGACTGGTGGGCCGGAGAGACCCAGTACTTC. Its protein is CASSPDWWAGETQYF.

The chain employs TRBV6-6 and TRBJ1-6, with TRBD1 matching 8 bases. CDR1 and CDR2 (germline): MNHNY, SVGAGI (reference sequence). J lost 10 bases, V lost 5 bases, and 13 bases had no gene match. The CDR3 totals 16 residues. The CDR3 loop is CASSPDRGGLGSPLHF. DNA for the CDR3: TGTGCCAGCAGTCCTGACAGGGGCGGTCTCGGGTCACCCCTCCACTTT.

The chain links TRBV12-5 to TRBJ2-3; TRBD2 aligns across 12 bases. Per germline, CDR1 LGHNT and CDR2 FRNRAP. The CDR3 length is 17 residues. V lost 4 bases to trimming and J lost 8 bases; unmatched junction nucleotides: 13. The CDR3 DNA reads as TGTGCTAGTGGTTCATTGACTAGCGGGGGAACAAGGGTTACGCAGTATTTT. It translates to CASGSLTSGGTRVTQYF.

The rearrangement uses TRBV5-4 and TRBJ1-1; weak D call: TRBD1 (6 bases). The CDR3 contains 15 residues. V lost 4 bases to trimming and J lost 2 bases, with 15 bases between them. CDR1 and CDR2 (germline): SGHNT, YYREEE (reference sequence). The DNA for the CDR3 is TGTGCCAGCAGCGGAACCGGGACAAGCAACACTGAAGCTTTCTTT. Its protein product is CASSGTGTSNTEAFF.

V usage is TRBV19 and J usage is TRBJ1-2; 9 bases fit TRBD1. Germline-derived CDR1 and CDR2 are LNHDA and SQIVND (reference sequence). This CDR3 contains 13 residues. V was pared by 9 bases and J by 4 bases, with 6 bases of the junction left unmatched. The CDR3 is CASVTGGGYGYTF. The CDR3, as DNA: TGTGCCAGCGTGACAGGGGGTGGCTATGGCTACACCTTC.

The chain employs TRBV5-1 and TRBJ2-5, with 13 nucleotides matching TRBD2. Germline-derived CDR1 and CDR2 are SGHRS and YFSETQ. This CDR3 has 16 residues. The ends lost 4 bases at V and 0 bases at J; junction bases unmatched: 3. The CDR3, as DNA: TGCGCCAGCAGCAAGGGACTAGCGGGGAACCAAGAGACCCAGTACTTC. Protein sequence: CASSKGLAGNQETQYF.